Presented here are 21 T cell receptor beta chains from one specimen sequenced in a study of OX40 agonist ivuxolimab in advanced cancers. Repertoires were generated with immunoSEQ multiplex PCR, while TCRdb's copy carries only in-frame clones and drops some. The repertoire holds tens of thousands of clones, about 90% seen once, with 3.5% to 5% in the top ten. This specimen consisted of CD4+ or CD8+ T cells sorted from blood, obtained in a trial of the OX40 agonist ivuxolimab. These receptors all come from an adult with an advanced solid tumor such as melanoma, head and neck, liver or kidney cancer.

The CDR3 region has the DNA TGTGCCAGCAGCAGCTATGGCTACACCTTC. Its translation is CASSSYGYTF. This sequence joins TRBV28 and TRBJ1-2; D remains ambiguous. The CDR3 extends over 10 amino acids. The germline CDR1 and CDR2 sequences are MDHEN and SYDVKM. The V and J ends lost 6 bases and 4 bases respectively, with 3 bases between them.

The CDR3 here is CASSVGSSSYEQYF. The CDR3 region has the DNA TGTGCCAGCAGCGTAGGCTCCAGCTCCTACGAGCAGTACTTC. This chain connects TRBV9 to TRBJ2-7; D gene ambiguous. This CDR3 contains 14 residues. V was trimmed by 0 bases and J by 0 bases, leaving 7 bases between them. Germline V CDR1 and CDR2: SGDLS, YYNGEE.

The chain carries TRBV4-1 and TRBJ1-2; 8 bases line up with TRBD1. Trimming at V came to 2 bases and at J to 2 bases, leaving 7 bases not matched to a gene. This CDR3 has 16 residues. Germline V CDR1 and CDR2: MGHRA, YSYEKL. The CDR3 bases are TGCGCCAGCAGCCAAATTCCGGGACAGGACAACTATGGCTACACCTTC. Its protein is CASSQIPGQDNYGYTF.

J is TRBJ2-2 and V is TRBV9, with D hard to call. V was clipped by 0 bases and J by 4 bases, with 7 bases between them. Per the germline V gene, CDR1 is SGDLS and CDR2 is YYNGEE. The CDR3 is made up of 14 amino acids. The CDR3 reads CASSVEGITGELFF. CDR3 nucleotides: TGTGCCAGCAGCGTAGAAGGGATCACCGGGGAGCTGTTTTTT.

This clone was detected once. The genes are TRBV29-1 and TRBJ2-7; tentatively, D is TRBD1 (6 bases). Trimming cost V 0 bases and J 3 bases, with 15 bases left between them. The CDR3 covers 15 residues. CDR1 is SQVTM and CDR2 is ANQGSEA in the germline V gene. The CDR3 bases are TGCAGCGTTGAAGATGAGAGGGGGATGAACTACGAGCAGTACTTC. This translates into CSVEDERGMNYEQYF.

This clone was recorded only once. The chain recombines TRBV7-9 with TRBJ1-1; 9 bases match TRBD1. With V trimmed by 4 bases and J by 10 bases, 7 bases remained unmatched. Per germline, CDR1 SEHNR and CDR2 FQNEAQ (reference sequence). This CDR3 is built from 13 residues. The CDR3 loop is CASSYGTGRGAFF. The CDR3 region has the DNA TGTGCCAGCAGCTACGGGACAGGGCGAGGAGCTTTCTTT. The full variable domain, with the rest looked up from reference TRBV7-9 and TRBJ1-1, is DTGVSQNPRHKITKRGQNVTFRCDPISEHNRLYWYRQTLGQGPEFLTYFQNEAQLEKSRLLSDRFSAERPKGSFSTLEIQRTEQGDSAMYLCASSYGTGRGAFFGQGTRLTVV.

A single count supports this clone. The rearrangement uses TRBV19 and TRBJ2-2; D perhaps matches TRBD1 (6 bases). CDR3 length: 14 residues. V lost 1 base and J 6 bases, leaving 9 bases between the germline ends. Germline V gene data show CDR1 as LNHDA and CDR2 as SQIVND (reference sequence). This CDR3 reads CASSIVGGPGELFF. The CDR3 DNA reads as TGTGCCAGTAGTATAGTAGGGGGTCCCGGGGAGCTGTTTTTT. Full variable domain (rest looked up from reference TRBV19 and TRBJ2-2): DGGITQSPKYLFRKEGQNVTLSCEQNLNHDAMYWYRQDPGQGLRLIYYSQIVNDFQKGDIAEGYSVSREKKESFPLTVTSAQKNPTAFYLCASSIVGGPGELFFGEGSRLTVL.

The chain links TRBV27 to TRBJ1-2, with D unresolved. Germline V gene sequence: CDR1 MNHEY, CDR2 SMNVEV (reference sequence). This CDR3 is 12 amino acids long. The V end lost 2 bases, the J end lost 6 bases, and 7 bases lay between the germline ends. The CDR3 spells CASSLGGNGYTF. The DNA of the CDR3 is TGTGCCAGCAGTTTAGGAGGGAATGGCTACACCTTC.

The rearrangement links TRBV19 to TRBJ1-5; 9 nucleotides agree with TRBD1. This CDR3 comprises 15 residues. Per germline, CDR1 LNHDA and CDR2 SQIVND (reference sequence). Trimming took 6 bases from V and 4 from J; bases not matched to a gene: 7. For the CDR3, the DNA is TGTGCCAGTAGGAGTAGGACAGGGGTTAATCAGCCCCAGCATTTT. Residues: CASRSRTGVNQPQHF.

The rearrangement uses TRBV11-2 and TRBJ2-7; a possible D gene is TRBD2 (6 bases). The CDR3 sequence is 13 residues long. V was clipped by 1 base and J by 7 bases, with 11 bases between them. In germline, CDR1 is SGHAT, CDR2 FQNNGV. The CDR3 DNA sequence: TGTGCCAGCAGCTTAGTTAGTGGGGGGGAGCAGTACGTC. The encoded protein is CASSLVSGGEQYV.

The chain has TRBV28 and TRBJ2-3, with a possible D match to TRBD1 (6 bases). Germline CDR1 and CDR2: MDHEN and SYDVKM. Between the trimmed V and J ends, which lost 2 bases and 2 bases, there was a span of 8 bases. The CDR3 extends over 14 amino acids. The CDR3 DNA reads TGTGCCAGCAGTTTAACAGGGTTCACAGATACGCAGTATTTT. Its protein product is CASSLTGFTDTQYF.

V and J are TRBV4-3 and TRBJ2-2, with a tentative D call TRBD1 (5 bases). In germline, CDR1 is LGHNA, CDR2 YSLEER. The CDR3 is 16 residues long. With 0 bases removed from V and 1 base from J, the gap between germline ends came to 9 bases. The DNA for the CDR3 is TGCGCCAGCAGCCAAGACCTAGGACAGAACACCGGGGAGCTGTTTTTT. Protein sequence: CASSQDLGQNTGELFF.

The chain uses TRBV28 and TRBJ1-1; TRBD1 agrees at 9 bases. V lost 8 bases, J lost 1 base, and 11 bases stayed unmatched. The germline CDR1 and CDR2 sequences are MDHEN and SYDVKM. The CDR3 length is 16 residues. The CDR3 sequence: CASGVFPGQGNTEAFF. The CDR3 nucleotides are TGTGCCAGCGGGGTCTTCCCGGGACAGGGGAACACTGAAGCTTTCTTT.

This chain uses TRBV27 with TRBJ2-6; TRBD1 aligns across 7 bases. Germline-derived CDR1 and CDR2 are MNHEY and SMNVEV (reference sequence). After removal of 5 bases from V and 3 bases from J, the junction contained 4 bases not matched to a gene. The CDR3 sequence is 15 residues long. The CDR3 DNA reads TGTGCCAGCAGTCCCGACAGGGTTGGGGCCAACGTCCTGACTTTC. This translates into CASSPDRVGANVLTF.

CDR3 in DNA: TGTGCCAGCACCAACGTGAGAACCTACGAGCAGTACGTC. Protein product: CASTNVRTYEQYV. This chain uses TRBV21-1 with TRBJ2-7. TRBV21-1 is classified as a pseudogene. There are 13 residues in the CDR3.

The chain carries TRBV11-2 and TRBJ2-5; 7 nucleotides agree with TRBD2. Losses at the gene ends were 3 bases for V and 3 bases for J; bases not matched to a gene: 4. The germline V gene encodes CDR1 SGHAT and CDR2 FQNNGV. The CDR3 runs 14 residues. The DNA of the CDR3 is TGTGCCAGCAGCTTTATGGGGGGGGAAGAGACCCAGTACTTC. Translating it yields CASSFMGGEETQYF.

The chain uses TRBV9 and TRBJ2-5, with D unclear. The germline V gene has CDR1 SGDLS and CDR2 YYNGEE. CDR3 length: 16 amino acids. The V gene lost 2 bases and the J gene lost 2 bases, with 16 bases spanning the gap. The CDR3 here is CASSVMGSSTQETQYF. For the CDR3, the DNA is TGTGCCAGCAGCGTGATGGGGTCCTCCACACAAGAGACCCAGTACTTC. The full variable domain, in which reference TRBV9 and TRBJ2-5 provide the parts outside the CDR3, is DSGVTQTPKHLITATGQRVTLRCSPRSGDLSVYWYQQSLDQGLQFLIQYYNGEERAKGNILERFSAQQFPDLHSELNLSSLELGDSALYFCASSVMGSSTQETQYFGPGTRLLVL.

V usage is TRBV5-4 and J usage is TRBJ2-5, with D possibly called TRBD1 or TRBD2 (5 bases each). The germline V gene has CDR1 SGHNT and CDR2 YYREEE (reference sequence). The CDR3 contains 15 residues. Trimming took 4 bases from V and 2 from J, leaving 15 bases between them. The CDR3 region is CASSPGLRGQETQYF. The CDR3 DNA reads TGTGCCAGCAGCCCGGGTCTGAGGGGACAAGAGACCCAGTACTTC.

This chain uses TRBV27 with TRBJ1-1; D perhaps matches TRBD1 (6 bases). CDR3 size: 14 residues. The germline CDR1 and CDR2 sequences are MNHEY and SMNVEV (reference sequence). Trimming cost V 1 base and J 4 bases, with 10 bases left between them. The CDR3 nucleotides read TGTGCCAGCAGTTTATTGGGGGGCGTCACTGAAGCTTTCTTT. This codes for CASSLLGGVTEAFF.

The chain couples TRBV5-6 to TRBJ1-5; weak D call: TRBD1 (5 bases). V lost 4 bases, J lost 2 bases, and 13 bases lay in between. Germline values: CDR1 SGHDT, CDR2 YYEEEE. The CDR3 totals 15 residues. CDR3 bases: TGTGCCAGCAGCCTGGGGGGGGTTCGCAATCAGCCCCAGCATTTT. Its translation is CASSLGGVRNQPQHF. Based on the CDR3 plus reference TRBV5-6 and TRBJ1-5, the full variable domain is DAGVTQSPTHLIKTRGQQVTLRCSPKSGHDTVSWYQQALGQGPQFIFQYYEEEERQRGNFPDRFSGHQFPNYSSELNVNALLLGDSALYLCASSLGGVRNQPQHFGDGTRLSIL.

The chain has TRBV30 and TRBJ1-1, with a tentative D call TRBD1 (6 bases). Germline loops: CDR1 GTSNPN, CDR2 SVGIG (reference sequence). The V gene lost 3 bases and the J gene lost 4 bases, with 12 bases spanning the gap. The CDR3 has 13 amino acids. In DNA form, the CDR3 reads TGTGCCTGGAGGGGGGGGGCGGGCACTGAAGCTTTCTTT. This codes for CAWRGGAGTEAFF.